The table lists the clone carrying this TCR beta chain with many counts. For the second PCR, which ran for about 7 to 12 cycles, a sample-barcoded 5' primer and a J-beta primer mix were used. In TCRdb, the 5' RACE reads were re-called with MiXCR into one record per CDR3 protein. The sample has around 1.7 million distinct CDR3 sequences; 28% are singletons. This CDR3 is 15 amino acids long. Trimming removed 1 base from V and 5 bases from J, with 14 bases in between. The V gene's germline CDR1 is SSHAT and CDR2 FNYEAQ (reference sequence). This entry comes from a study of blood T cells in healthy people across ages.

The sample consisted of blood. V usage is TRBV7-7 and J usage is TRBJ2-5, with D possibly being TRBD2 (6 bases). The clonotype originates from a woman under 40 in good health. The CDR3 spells CASSLEGGQWETQYF. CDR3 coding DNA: TGTGCCAGCAGCTTAGAAGGAGGGCAGTGGGAGACCCAGTACTTC.